Listed here are 32 T cell receptor beta chains from one sample, sequenced in a study of beta chain features in type 1 diabetes. Every bit of the isolated RNA underwent reverse transcription, so sequencing read expressed TCRB transcripts. TCRdb's table, derived via immunoSEQ multiplex PCR, lists solely in-frame clones and lacks some. The repertoire includes about 360,000 clones, roughly 13% of them detected once, and 0.017% sits in the top ten. Specimen: naive CD4+ T cells from blood. The receptors derive from a man aged 18 to 30 in good health.

There are many counts of this clone. The chain recombines TRBV19 with TRBJ2-3; a possible D gene is TRBD2 (6 bases). The V end lost 3 bases, the J end lost 10 bases, and 8 bases lay between the germline ends. CDR1 is LNHDA and CDR2 is SQIVND in the germline V gene (reference sequence). The CDR3 is 11 residues long. CDR3 nucleotides: TGTGCCAGTAGTATGACTAGTGCGCAGTATTTT. It yields the protein CASSMTSAQYF. Complete variable domain (other parts from reference TRBV19 and TRBJ2-3): DGGITQSPKYLFRKEGQNVTLSCEQNLNHDAMYWYRQDPGQGLRLIYYSQIVNDFQKGDIAEGYSVSREKKESFPLTVTSAQKNPTAFYLCASSMTSAQYFGPGTRLTVL.

V and J are TRBV18 and TRBJ1-1, with 9 positions matching TRBD1. Germline V gene lookup returns CDR1 KGHSH and CDR2 LQKENI. This CDR3 contains 15 residues. The ends lost 4 bases at V and 5 bases at J; junction bases unmatched: 8. The DNA of the CDR3 is TGTGCCAGCTCACGACGACAGGGGGTGGGGACTGAAGCTTTCTTT. Amino acid sequence: CASSRRQGVGTEAFF.

The V call is TRBV28, the J call TRBJ1-5; D is possibly TRBD1 (5 bases). CDR3 size: 15 residues. Germline assignment: CDR1 MDHEN and CDR2 SYDVKM. V was clipped by 6 bases and J by 2 bases, with 14 bases between them. The DNA of the CDR3 is TGTGCCAGCAGCCCCGGATCACAGGGCAATCAGCCCCAGCATTTT. Translating it yields CASSPGSQGNQPQHF. Full variable domain (missing parts from reference TRBV28 and TRBJ1-5): DVKVTQSSRYLVKRTGEKVFLECVQDMDHENMFWYRQDPGLGLRLIYFSYDVKMKEKGDIPEGYSVSREKKERFSLILESASTNQTSMYLCASSPGSQGNQPQHFGDGTRLSIL.

The J gene is TRBJ1-1, the V gene TRBV18; D possibly corresponds to TRBD1 (6 bases). Germline values: CDR1 KGHSH, CDR2 LQKENI. This CDR3 spans 16 amino acids. Trimming stripped 3 bases from V and 4 bases from J, with 18 bases between. CDR3 nucleotide sequence: TGTGCCAGCTCACCTAAGCCAGGGGACGGCGGCACTGAAGCTTTCTTT. Translated: CASSPKPGDGGTEAFF.

V is TRBV19 and J is TRBJ2-2, with 8 bases identical to TRBD1. The CDR3 is 15 residues long. Germline V gene lookup returns CDR1 LNHDA and CDR2 SQIVND (reference sequence). The V and J ends lost 5 bases and 5 bases, in that order; junction bases with no gene match: 7. The CDR3 reads CASSQGAGRTGELFF. For the CDR3, the DNA is TGTGCCAGTAGTCAGGGGGCAGGGCGGACCGGGGAGCTGTTTTTT.

This clone was observed a few times. The V gene is TRBV28, the J gene TRBJ2-6, with D perhaps TRBD1 (6 bases). The CDR3 has 18 residues. The V end lost 7 bases, the J end lost 0 bases, and 19 bases lay between the germline ends. Germline loops: CDR1 MDHEN, CDR2 SYDVKM. CDR3 coding DNA: TGTGCCAGCAATATACCTGGACAGTACACCTCTGGGGCCAACGTCCTGACTTTC. Protein: CASNIPGQYTSGANVLTF.

The chain couples TRBV27 to TRBJ2-7, with TRBD1 matching 8 bases. The V gene end was trimmed by 11 bases and the J gene end by 2 bases; junction bases not matched to a gene: 8. This CDR3 is built from 13 residues. The germline gives CDR1 MNHEY, CDR2 SMNVEV (reference sequence). This chain's CDR3 is CADPQGETYEQYF. The DNA of the CDR3 is TGTGCCGATCCACAGGGGGAAACCTACGAGCAGTACTTC.

This clone was counted a few times. This chain uses TRBV2 with TRBJ2-7, with 7 bases fitting TRBD1. The CDR3 extends over 20 amino acids. Germline V lookup: CDR1 SNHLY, CDR2 FYNNEI. Trimming at V came to 4 bases and at J to 1 base, leaving 22 bases not matched to a gene. CDR3 region: CASSGSVATGISSWSYEQYF. CDR3 in DNA: TGTGCCAGCAGTGGTTCGGTCGCGACAGGGATATCGTCCTGGTCCTACGAGCAGTACTTC.

The V gene is TRBV7-9, the J gene TRBJ1-1, with D unclear. This CDR3 has 14 amino acids. Trimming shortened V by 1 base and J by 0 bases, and 6 bases separated the two germline ends. Germline assignment: CDR1 SEHNR and CDR2 FQNEAQ (reference sequence). The CDR3 is CASSLVTVNTEAFF. CDR3 nucleotides: TGTGCCAGCAGCTTAGTTACTGTGAACACTGAAGCTTTCTTT.

In its sample, this clone was seen a few times. The chain joins TRBV5-4 to TRBJ2-1; D is possibly TRBD1 (5 bases). This CDR3 has 15 amino acids. V dropped 4 bases and J dropped 0 bases, with 11 bases sitting between them. Germline V lookup: CDR1 SGHNT, CDR2 YYREEE (reference sequence). The CDR3 bases are TGTGCCAGCAGCGTCGACAGTAGCTCCTACAATGAGCAGTTCTTC. This encodes CASSVDSSSYNEQFF. The full variable domain, in which reference TRBV5-4 and TRBJ2-1 provide the parts outside the CDR3, is ETGVTQSPTHLIKTRGQQVTLRCSSQSGHNTVSWYQQALGQGPQFIFQYYREEENGRGNFPPRFSGLQFPNYSSELNVNALELDDSALYLCASSVDSSSYNEQFFGPGTRLTVL.

This clone has just one count. The chain employs TRBV4-1 and TRBJ1-5; D might be TRBD1 (5 bases). CDR1 is MGHRA, CDR2 YSYEKL, per germline. The V end was cut by 0 bases, the J end by 3 bases, with 9 bases between. The CDR3 is 15 amino acids. The CDR3 region is CASSQEGRLNQPQHF. The CDR3 DNA reads TGCGCCAGCAGCCAAGAGGGGCGGCTCAATCAGCCCCAGCATTTT.

This chain joins TRBV29-1 and TRBJ2-3, with 10 bases that match TRBD2. Per germline, CDR1 SQVTM and CDR2 ANQGSEA. V lost 4 bases, J lost 2 bases, and 6 bases stayed unmatched. This CDR3 has 15 amino acids. CDR3 sequence (DNA): TGCAGCGTTGGCCCTAGCGGGGGCTCCACAGATACGCAGTATTTT. This encodes CSVGPSGGSTDTQYF.

This clone occurred a few times. The genes are TRBV7-9 and TRBJ1-5; 9 bases align to TRBD1. J lost 6 bases, V lost 5 bases, and 8 bases had no gene match. This CDR3 comprises 15 residues. From germline, CDR1 is SEHNR and CDR2 FQNEAQ (reference sequence). In DNA, the CDR3 is TGTGCCAGCAGCCCTCCTGGGACAGGGAGTCAGCCCCAGCATTTT. Its translation: CASSPPGTGSQPQHF.

The sample holds a few counts of this clone. The chain combines TRBV7-3 with TRBJ2-3, with D unresolved. Germline CDR1 SGHTA, CDR2 FQGTGA. The CDR3 extends over 13 amino acids. The germline V and J ends were trimmed by 5 bases and 2 bases, with 8 bases remaining between them. CDR3 nucleotide sequence: TGTGCCAGCAGCCCATTTCACACAGATACGCAGTATTTT. Its translation is CASSPFHTDTQYF.

This clone was seen more than once but under ten times. The chain couples TRBV18 to TRBJ2-5, with 8 bases that match TRBD1. CDR1 is KGHSH, CDR2 LQKENI, per germline. This CDR3 spans 18 amino acids. The trim removed 8 bases at V and 1 base at J, leaving 18 bases unmatched. For the CDR3, the DNA is TGTGCCAGCGTCACCGAGATAGGGACAGGCGCTTCCCAAGAGACCCAGTACTTC. Translated: CASVTEIGTGASQETQYF.

In DNA, the CDR3 is TGTGCCAGCAGTACAGGGTTGACTGACGAGCAGTACTTC. It translates to CASSTGLTDEQYF. The chain employs TRBV7-3 and TRBJ2-7; perhaps TRBD1 as D (6 bases). CDR1 is SGHTA, CDR2 FQGTGA, per germline. V was shortened by 6 bases and J by 5 bases, with 14 bases between the two germline ends. This CDR3 has 13 amino acids.

This sequence joins TRBV7-9 and TRBJ2-2; 11 nucleotides match TRBD1. There are 17 residues in the CDR3. In germline, CDR1 is SEHNR, CDR2 FQNEAQ (reference sequence). V was pared by 4 bases and J by 3 bases, with 7 bases of the junction left unmatched. CDR3 protein: CASSSPPGQGDTGELFF. In DNA form, the CDR3 reads TGTGCCAGCAGCTCCCCGCCGGGACAGGGGGACACCGGGGAGCTGTTTTTT.

This chain links TRBV6-1 with TRBJ1-2; the match to TRBD1 covers 7 bases. Germline V gene sequence: CDR1 MNHNS, CDR2 SASEGT. V gave up 5 bases and J gave up 3 bases; unmatched junction bases: 3. The CDR3 has 13 residues. This chain's CDR3 is CASSWDSYYGYTF. The CDR3 DNA sequence: TGTGCCAGCAGTTGGGACAGTTACTATGGCTACACCTTC.

This clone has just a few counts. The chain is built from TRBV7-9 and TRBJ1-6, with D perhaps TRBD1 (6 bases). The CDR3 extends over 16 amino acids. The V and J ends lost 2 bases and 7 bases respectively, with 15 bases between them. Germline loops: CDR1 SEHNR, CDR2 FQNEAQ (reference sequence). This chain's CDR3 is CASSLSDQGWNSPLHF. CDR3 DNA sequence: TGTGCCAGCAGCTTATCAGATCAGGGGTGGAATTCACCCCTCCACTTT.

This clone turned up a few times. This chain links TRBV15 with TRBJ1-2; 9 bases line up with TRBD1. The CDR3 length is 16 residues. J lost 4 bases, V lost 0 bases, and 6 bases had no gene match. Germline CDR1 and CDR2: LNHNV and YYDKDF (reference sequence). CDR3 nucleotide sequence: TGTGCCACCAGCAGAGATTTTGGGGGACAGGGCTATGGCTACACCTTC. It yields the protein CATSRDFGGQGYGYTF.

This clone was observed a handful of times. This sequence joins TRBV28 and TRBJ1-2; tentative D call: TRBD1 (6 bases). V lost 5 bases and J lost 2, with 12 bases in between. There are 14 residues in the CDR3. The germline V gene has CDR1 MDHEN and CDR2 SYDVKM. The CDR3 loop is CASSIQGINYGYTF. DNA of the CDR3: TGTGCCAGCAGTATACAGGGAATCAACTATGGCTACACCTTC.

The V and J genes are TRBV7-8 and TRBJ1-2, with TRBD1 matching 8 bases. The V gene's germline CDR1 is SGHVS and CDR2 FQNEAQ. The CDR3 runs to 16 residues. Germline trimming cut 1 base from V and 8 bases from J; bases unmatched to any gene: 12. CDR3 in amino acids: CASSLVGGQDPMGYTF. CDR3 sequence (DNA): TGTGCCAGCAGCTTAGTAGGGGGACAGGACCCTATGGGCTACACCTTC.

This chain uses TRBV7-2 with TRBJ1-2, with 10 bases fitting TRBD1. Germline V lookup: CDR1 SGHTA, CDR2 FQGNSA. The trim removed 3 bases at V and 7 bases at J, leaving 11 bases unmatched. The CDR3 contains 16 residues. The CDR3 here is CASSFASTGGGPGYTF. The CDR3, as DNA: TGTGCCAGCAGCTTCGCTTCGACAGGGGGCGGTCCTGGCTACACCTTC. Combining the CDR3 with reference TRBV7-2 and TRBJ1-2 gives the whole variable domain GAGVSQSPSNKVTEKGKDVELRCDPISGHTALYWYRQSLGQGLEFLIYFQGNSAPDKSGLPSDRFSAERTGGSVSTLTIQRTQQEDSAVYLCASSFASTGGGPGYTFGSGTRLTVV.

This chain uses TRBV28 with TRBJ1-1; weak D call: TRBD1 (5 bases). CDR3 size: 11 residues. V lost 5 bases and J lost 7, with 8 bases in between. Germline V gene sequence: CDR1 MDHEN, CDR2 SYDVKM. The CDR3, as DNA: TGTGCCAGCAGTAGACAGAGTGAAGCTTTCTTT. This gives the protein CASSRQSEAFF.

This clone was counted many times. The chain has TRBV15 and TRBJ2-6; D gene uncertain. Trimming pared 9 bases from V and 4 bases from J, leaving 10 bases between. The CDR3 loop spans 13 amino acids. In germline, CDR1 is LNHNV, CDR2 YYDKDF (reference sequence). The CDR3 nucleotides read TGTGCCACTAGATATGTCGGGGCCAACGTCCTGACTTTC. Translated, it gives CATRYVGANVLTF.

In this sample, this clone turned up a few times. The CDR3 DNA reads TGTGCCAGCTCACCACCGAACCCCCAAGGACAGACCTTC. Its protein is CASSPPNPQGQTF. This chain uses TRBV18 with TRBJ1-2, with D possibly being TRBD1 (6 bases). The V gene lost 0 bases and the J gene lost 14 bases, with 16 bases spanning the gap. The CDR3 consists of 13 residues. Germline-derived CDR1 and CDR2 are KGHSH and LQKENI. Filled out from reference TRBV18 and TRBJ1-2, the complete variable domain reads NAGVMQNPRHLVRRRGQEARLRCSPMKGHSHVYWYRQLPEEGLKFMVYLQKENIIDESGMPKERFSAEFPKEGPSILRIQQVVRGDSAAYFCASSPPNPQGQTFGSGTRLTVV.

The J gene is TRBJ1-2, the V gene TRBV25-1; D possibly corresponds to TRBD1 (5 bases). Per the germline V gene, CDR1 is MGHDK and CDR2 is SYGVNS. CDR3 length equals 13 residues. V was clipped by 5 bases and J by 3 bases, with 10 bases between them. The DNA of the CDR3 is TGTGCCAGCAGTAATACAGGAGACTATGGCTACACCTTC. Amino acids: CASSNTGDYGYTF.

This clone has more than one count but fewer than ten. The chain couples TRBV5-1 to TRBJ2-7, with D possibly matching TRBD1 (6 bases). This CDR3 spans 15 amino acids. Trimming removed 4 bases at V and 2 bases at J, with 16 bases between. CDR1 is SGHRS and CDR2 is YFSETQ in the germline V gene. The chain's CDR3 is CASSVRTDFTYEQYF. The CDR3 DNA follows: TGCGCCAGCAGCGTACGGACAGATTTTACCTACGAGCAGTACTTC.

There are many counts of this clone. The rearrangement links TRBV14 to TRBJ2-1, with a weak D call TRBD1 (5 bases). The V gene lost 0 bases and the J gene lost 14 bases, with 14 bases spanning the gap. Germline V gene sequence: CDR1 SGHDN, CDR2 FVKESK. The CDR3 loop spans 13 amino acids. CDR3 in amino acids: CASSQEDRRAKFF. As DNA, the CDR3 is TGTGCCAGCAGCCAAGAAGACAGAAGGGCGAAGTTCTTC.

This clone was detected only a few times. The rearrangement links TRBV19 to TRBJ1-6; 7 bases agree with TRBD1. This CDR3 contains 15 residues. Germline loops: CDR1 LNHDA, CDR2 SQIVND (reference sequence). V lost 3 bases and J lost 7; bases outside the gene matches: 6. CDR3 bases: TGTGCCAGTAGTATCCCGGGGACAGACAATTCACCCCTCCACTTT. Amino acid sequence: CASSIPGTDNSPLHF.

This clone was seen a handful of times. The V call is TRBV2, the J call TRBJ1-1, with D perhaps TRBD1 (5 bases). The ends were cut back, 1 base at V and 5 bases at J, with 17 bases in the middle. The V gene's germline CDR1 is SNHLY and CDR2 FYNNEI. The CDR3 extends over 16 amino acids. The CDR3, as DNA: TGTGCCAGCAGTGAAGAAGACAGCCGAGTGGGGACTGAAGCTTTCTTT. Translated, it gives CASSEEDSRVGTEAFF.

This clone has just a few counts. The chain is built from TRBV13 and TRBJ2-1; no clear D. Germline-derived CDR1 and CDR2 are PRHDT and FYEKMQ (reference sequence). The V gene lost 0 bases and the J gene lost 2 bases, with 5 bases spanning the gap. The CDR3 is 14 amino acids. As DNA, the CDR3 is TGTGCCAGCAGCTTAGGAGACACCTACAATGAGCAGTTCTTC. This sequence encodes CASSLGDTYNEQFF. The full variable domain, rest sourced from reference TRBV13 and TRBJ2-1, is AAGVIQSPRHLIKEKRETATLKCYPIPRHDTVYWYQQGPGQDPQFLISFYEKMQSDKGSIPDRFSAQQFSDYHSELNMSSLELGDSALYFCASSLGDTYNEQFFGPGTRLTVL.